The 30 T cell receptor beta chains in this list originate from one sample, sequenced in a study of blood T cell repertoires in COVID-19. TCRdb keeps only in-frame clones here, not all; method: immunoSEQ multiplex PCR. In the table there are more than 200,000 clones, 65% to 90% of which are singletons. Sequencing was done on a sample of peripheral blood. Receptors originate from a woman older than 75 with active or convalescent COVID-19.

The chain carries TRBV7-9 and TRBJ1-5; 10 bases are shared with TRBD1. The CDR3 extends over 16 amino acids. The ends lost 1 base at V and 9 bases at J; junction bases unmatched: 9. Germline CDR1 and CDR2: SEHNR and FQNEAQ (reference sequence). The CDR3 region has the DNA TGTGCCAGCAGCTTAGGACAGGGGGCCCTTCTAGGGCCCCAGCATTTT. Its protein is CASSLGQGALLGPQHF.

This chain uses TRBV24-1 with TRBJ2-3, with 13 bases identical to TRBD2. The junction had 9 bases not matched to a gene; V was cut back by 5 bases and J by 2 bases. Germline V gene lookup returns CDR1 KGHDR and CDR2 SFDVKD. The CDR3 has 18 amino acids. CDR3 sequence reads: CATSVNRLAGGNTDTQYF. CDR3 DNA sequence: TGTGCCACCAGTGTTAATAGACTAGCGGGGGGAAACACAGATACGCAGTATTTT.

This chain uses TRBV30 with TRBJ2-7; no clear D. The CDR3 runs 12 residues. The V end lost 2 bases, the J end lost 6 bases, and 11 bases lay between the germline ends. CDR1 is GTSNPN and CDR2 is SVGIG in the germline V gene (reference sequence). CDR3 DNA: TGTGCCTGGAGTATCCTTTCTCGCGAGCAGTACTTC. Its translation is CAWSILSREQYF.

V gene TRBV5-1 combines with J gene TRBJ1-5, with no clear D. V dropped 2 bases and J dropped 0 bases, with 3 bases sitting between them. Germline CDR1 and CDR2: SGHRS and YFSETQ. This CDR3 contains 13 residues. CDR3 nucleotide sequence: TGCGCCAGCAGCTTCGGTAGCAATCAGCCCCAGCATTTT. Protein sequence: CASSFGSNQPQHF. The variable domain in full, with the rest retrieved from reference TRBV5-1 and TRBJ1-5, is KAGVTQTPRYLIKTRGQQVTLSCSPISGHRSVSWYQQTPGQGLQFLFEYFSETQRNKGNFPGRFSGRQFSNSRSEMNVSTLELGDSALYLCASSFGSNQPQHFGDGTRLSIL.

The chain uses TRBV7-2 and TRBJ1-1; D is unclear. Trimming left V 5 bases short and J 0 bases short, with 10 bases between. CDR3 size: 14 residues. In germline, CDR1 is SGHTA, CDR2 FQGNSA. The chain's CDR3 is CASSLLEVNTEAFF. The CDR3 nucleotides are TGTGCCAGCAGCCTACTTGAGGTGAACACTGAAGCTTTCTTT.

The chain couples TRBV5-1 to TRBJ2-2; 8 positions agree with TRBD2. CDR1 is SGHRS, CDR2 YFSETQ, per germline. V shed 4 bases and J 6 bases; nucleotides not matched to a gene: 14. This CDR3 region has 17 residues. CDR3 sequence reads: CASSPGRAGLIAGELFF. Written as DNA, the CDR3 is TGCGCCAGCAGCCCCGGGAGGGCAGGGTTGATCGCCGGGGAGCTGTTTTTT.

The V call is TRBV20-1, the J call TRBJ2-5; 11 bases fit TRBD2. CDR3 length: 16 residues. Germline CDR1 reads DFQATT; CDR2 reads SNEGSKA (reference sequence). V dropped 3 bases and J dropped 2; count of bases not matched to a gene: 8. The CDR3: CSASMLAGGQQETQYF. The CDR3 DNA reads TGCAGTGCTAGTATGCTAGCGGGGGGTCAACAAGAGACCCAGTACTTC.

The genes are TRBV28 and TRBJ1-1, with D possibly matching TRBD1 (6 bases). Germline V gene lookup returns CDR1 MDHEN and CDR2 SYDVKM. V was trimmed by 5 bases and J by 5 bases, leaving 12 bases between them. This CDR3 is built from 13 residues. CDR3 sequence reads: CASSTGIRTEAFF. CDR3 bases: TGTGCCAGCAGTACAGGGATAAGGACTGAAGCTTTCTTT. The entire variable domain, with the rest obtained from reference TRBV28 and TRBJ1-1, is as follows: DVKVTQSSRYLVKRTGEKVFLECVQDMDHENMFWYRQDPGLGLRLIYFSYDVKMKEKGDIPEGYSVSREKKERFSLILESASTNQTSMYLCASSTGIRTEAFFGQGTRLTVV.

The V gene is TRBV6-1, the J gene TRBJ1-2; maybe TRBD1 (6 bases). The CDR3 extends over 12 amino acids. Per germline, CDR1 MNHNS and CDR2 SASEGT. The V end lost 5 bases, the J end lost 8 bases, and 12 bases lay between the germline ends. CDR3 nucleotides: TGTGCCAGCAGTACTTACCAGGGGGGCTACACCTTC. Translated, it gives CASSTYQGGYTF.

Only one count was recorded for this clone. The CDR3 region has the DNA TGCGCCAGCAGCAAGGCCGGGACACATGAGGAGACCCAGTACTTC. This gives the protein CASSKAGTHEETQYF. The chain links TRBV5-1 to TRBJ2-5; D might be TRBD1 (6 bases). Germline V lookup: CDR1 SGHRS, CDR2 YFSETQ. The CDR3 contains 15 residues. V gave up 4 bases and J gave up 5 bases, with 18 bases separating them. The full variable domain, with the rest looked up from reference TRBV5-1 and TRBJ2-5, is KAGVTQTPRYLIKTRGQQVTLSCSPISGHRSVSWYQQTPGQGLQFLFEYFSETQRNKGNFPGRFSGRQFSNSRSEMNVSTLELGDSALYLCASSKAGTHEETQYFGPGTRLLVL.

This clone was recorded many times. This chain uses TRBV27 with TRBJ2-7; possibly TRBD2 for D (5 bases). This CDR3 has 14 amino acids. The germline gives CDR1 MNHEY, CDR2 SMNVEV (reference sequence). V gave up 2 bases and J gave up 3 bases, with 11 bases separating them. CDR3 nucleotide sequence: TGTGCCAGCAGTTTAGATCTCGGGGTCTACGAGCAGTACTTC. Translation gives CASSLDLGVYEQYF.

This chain uses TRBV3-1 (or the pseudogene TRBV3-2) with TRBJ2-1, with a possible D match to TRBD1 (5 bases). Germline CDR1 and CDR2: LGHDT and YNNKEL (reference sequence). V gave up 0 bases and J gave up 6 bases, with 18 bases separating them. The CDR3 loop spans 17 amino acids. CDR3: CASSQDGDSLGLNEQFF. In nucleotides, the CDR3 is TGTGCCAGCAGCCAAGATGGAGATAGTCTGGGGCTCAATGAGCAGTTCTTC.

The table lists this clone with a count of one. The chain recombines TRBV10-3 with TRBJ2-5; maybe TRBD1 (6 bases). This CDR3 region has 13 residues. Trimming took off 2 bases at V and 5 bases at J, with 9 bases between the two ends. The V gene's germline CDR1 is ENHRY and CDR2 SYGVKD. The CDR3 loop reads CAISEGGTETQYF. For the CDR3, the DNA is TGTGCCATCAGTGAGGGGGGCACCGAGACCCAGTACTTC.

The rearrangement uses TRBV4-1 and TRBJ2-3, with a weak D call TRBD1 (5 bases). Germline CDR1 and CDR2: MGHRA and YSYEKL. The CDR3 spans 16 residues. With 0 bases removed from V and 1 base from J, the gap between germline ends came to 11 bases. The CDR3 region has the DNA TGCGCCAGCAGCCAAGATGTAGGGGTTCGCACAGATACGCAGTATTTT. This codes for CASSQDVGVRTDTQYF.

Worth noting for this clone: Distinct nucleotide sequences in the sample also encode this CDR3. This sequence joins TRBV3-1 (or the pseudogene TRBV3-2) and TRBJ1-3, with D unresolved. The germline CDR1 and CDR2 sequences are LGHDT and YNNKEL (reference sequence). The CDR3 length is 15 residues. V was trimmed by 3 bases and J by 0 bases, leaving 9 bases between them. The CDR3 DNA is TGTGCCAGCAGCCAGGAGACGAGCTCTGGAAACACCATATATTTT. It specifies CASSQETSSGNTIYF.

The chain couples TRBV5-5 to TRBJ2-1; 9 bases agree with TRBD2. This CDR3 comprises 15 residues. Germline values: CDR1 SGHKS, CDR2 YYEKEE (reference sequence). V shed 5 bases and J 3 bases; nucleotides not matched to a gene: 6. In DNA, the CDR3 is TGTGCCAGCAGTTTTAGCGGGGGAAACTACAATGAGCAGTTCTTC. Translation: CASSFSGGNYNEQFF.

This chain uses TRBV28 with TRBJ1-5, with D hard to call. V lost 4 bases to trimming and J lost 4 bases, with 8 bases between them. The V gene's germline CDR1 is MDHEN and CDR2 SYDVKM. This CDR3 is built from 13 residues. The CDR3 DNA reads as TGTGCCAGCAGTTCGATGGCAAATCAGCCCCAGCATTTT. This gives the protein CASSSMANQPQHF.

V is TRBV15 and J is TRBJ2-2; D is perhaps TRBD2 (5 bases). The CDR3 runs to 17 residues. Germline CDR1 and CDR2: LNHNV and YYDKDF (reference sequence). Trimming cost V 4 bases and J 2 bases, with 17 bases left between them. The chain's CDR3 is CATSNPLGRANTGELFF. The CDR3 bases are TGTGCCACCAGCAACCCTTTAGGGCGGGCAAACACCGGGGAGCTGTTTTTT.

The chain has TRBV7-9 and TRBJ2-7; perhaps TRBD1 as D (5 bases). The germline V gene has CDR1 SEHNR and CDR2 FQNEAQ (reference sequence). This CDR3 is built from 13 residues. Trimming removed 5 bases from V and 7 bases from J, with 15 bases in between. DNA for the CDR3: TGTGCCAGCAGCCCCGGGCAGGGTGGAGAGCAGTACTTC. Amino acids: CASSPGQGGEQYF.

The chain employs TRBV18 and TRBJ2-1; tentatively, D is TRBD1 (6 bases). This CDR3 has 15 residues. Trimming left V 1 base short and J 8 bases short, with 15 bases between. Germline V gives CDR1 KGHSH, CDR2 LQKENI. The CDR3 coding sequence is TGTGCCAGCTCACCACAATCTCGCGGACAGCATGAGCAGTTCTTC. Its translation: CASSPQSRGQHEQFF. The full variable domain, in which reference TRBV18 and TRBJ2-1 provide the parts outside the CDR3, is NAGVMQNPRHLVRRRGQEARLRCSPMKGHSHVYWYRQLPEEGLKFMVYLQKENIIDESGMPKERFSAEFPKEGPSILRIQQVVRGDSAAYFCASSPQSRGQHEQFFGPGTRLTVL.

Of note for this clone: One junction end does not reproduce the germline sequence, and a read error may be involved. The gene calls are TRBV4-2 and TRBJ1-1; D remains ambiguous. CDR3 length equals 14 residues. Germline CDR1 reads LGHNA; CDR2 reads YNFKEQ. The CDR3 here is CASGQVGGNTEAFF. The CDR3 DNA sequence: TGTGCCAGCGGCCAAGTCGGAGGTAACACTGAAGCTTTCTTT.

This rearrangement joins TRBV5-6 to TRBJ1-2; the D gene is possibly TRBD1 (5 bases). From germline, CDR1 is SGHDT and CDR2 YYEEEE. V was trimmed by 7 bases and J by 3 bases, leaving 16 bases between them. The CDR3 runs 14 residues. The CDR3, as DNA: TGTGCCAGCGTAGACCAAAGGGGCGACTATGGCTACACCTTC. Translating gives CASVDQRGDYGYTF.

V and J are TRBV3-1 (or the pseudogene TRBV3-2) and TRBJ2-7; 8 nucleotides align to TRBD2. Trimming cost V 4 bases and J 6 bases; bases outside gene matches: 5. Germline CDR1 and CDR2: LGHDT and YNNKEL (reference sequence). This CDR3 is 13 amino acids long. DNA of the CDR3: TGTGCCAGCAGCCTTCGAAGCGGGGGCGAGCAGTACTTC. Amino acid sequence: CASSLRSGGEQYF.

The chain combines TRBV5-6 with TRBJ1-1, with D tentatively TRBD1 (6 bases). The germline V gene has CDR1 SGHDT and CDR2 YYEEEE. The V and J ends lost 6 bases and 0 bases respectively, with 18 bases between them. This CDR3 has 16 residues. The CDR3 spells CASTSIRAGVNTEAFF. DNA for the CDR3: TGTGCCAGCACCTCCATAAGGGCAGGGGTGAACACTGAAGCTTTCTTT.

The chain has TRBV28 and TRBJ2-1; 11 positions agree with TRBD2. Germline assignment: CDR1 MDHEN and CDR2 SYDVKM. CDR3 length: 17 residues. J lost 4 bases, V lost 3 bases, and 8 bases had no gene match. Here the CDR3 DNA reads TGTGCCAGCAGTTTCCTAGCCGGGACTAGCGGATACAATGAGCAGTTCTTC. This codes for CASSFLAGTSGYNEQFF.

The chain uses TRBV28 and TRBJ2-7; 8 bases match TRBD1. Germline V gene sequence: CDR1 MDHEN, CDR2 SYDVKM. The CDR3 loop spans 15 amino acids. The trim removed 2 bases at V and 6 bases at J, leaving 9 bases unmatched. The CDR3 region is CASSLLDRGGIEQYF. The DNA of the CDR3 is TGTGCCAGCAGTTTACTTGACAGGGGAGGAATCGAGCAGTACTTC.

The chain joins TRBV28 to TRBJ2-2; D unclear. V lost 6 bases and J 2 bases, leaving 4 bases between the germline ends. The CDR3 length is 12 residues. Germline CDR1 is MDHEN and CDR2 is SYDVKM. The DNA for the CDR3 is TGTGCCAGCAGAACAAACACCGGGGAGCTGTTTTTT. As protein: CASRTNTGELFF.

This clone was counted a single time. The V and J genes are TRBV7-9 and TRBJ1-6; D ambiguous. The CDR3 loop spans 12 amino acids. CDR1 and CDR2 from the germline V gene are SEHNR and FQNEAQ (reference sequence). V was clipped by 8 bases and J by 9 bases, with 11 bases between them. The CDR3 sequence is CASDTVGSPLHF. The CDR3 bases are TGTGCCAGCGACACGGTGGGTTCACCCCTCCACTTT. The full variable domain, in which reference TRBV7-9 and TRBJ1-6 provide the parts outside the CDR3, is DTGVSQNPRHKITKRGQNVTFRCDPISEHNRLYWYRQTLGQGPEFLTYFQNEAQLEKSRLLSDRFSAERPKGSFSTLEIQRTEQGDSAMYLCASDTVGSPLHFGNGTRLTVT.

This rearrangement joins TRBV5-1 to TRBJ1-1; D is possibly TRBD1 (6 bases). The CDR3 consists of 18 residues. Trimming pared 3 bases from V and 1 base from J, leaving 22 bases between. Germline values: CDR1 SGHRS, CDR2 YFSETQ. This CDR3 is CASSSLGLSGQWNTEAFF. CDR3 in DNA: TGCGCCAGCAGCTCTTTGGGGCTGAGTGGACAGTGGAACACTGAAGCTTTCTTT.

The genes are TRBV5-1 and TRBJ2-7, with 7 nucleotides matching TRBD2. The CDR3 contains 15 residues. V lost 0 bases and J lost 9; bases outside the gene matches: 12. Germline CDR1 reads SGHRS; CDR2 reads YFSETQ. The CDR3 DNA sequence: TGCGCCAGCAGCTTGGGCTCGGGAGGCACTCGCGGGCAGTACTTC. The encoded protein is CASSLGSGGTRGQYF.